Below are 19 T cell receptor beta chains sequenced from a single sample in a study of STAT5B mutations in CD4+ large granular lymphocyte leukemia. Produced via immunoSEQ multiplex PCR; TCRdb's table is partial and in-frame only. The sample records 20,000 to 25,000 clones, approximately 75% being singletons. Material: CD4+ T cells from blood buffy coats. The receptors were gathered from a human donor in good health.

This clone was counted between two and nine times. This chain links TRBV4-1 with TRBJ2-7; 8 bases fit TRBD2. Losses at the gene ends were 4 bases for V and 7 bases for J; bases not matched to a gene: 15. This CDR3 spans 16 amino acids. Germline CDR1 is MGHRA and CDR2 is YSYEKL. The CDR3: CASSLEDGTSYLEQYF. CDR3 bases: TGCGCCAGCAGCCTTGAGGACGGGACTAGTTATCTTGAGCAGTACTTC.

This clone has a single count. A read error may produce the germline difference seen at one junction end. The chain uses TRBV7-7 and TRBJ2-5; 10 bases are shared with TRBD2. CDR3 length: 15 amino acids. CDR1 and CDR2 from the germline V gene are SSHAT and FNYEAQ (reference sequence). The CDR3 DNA reads as TGTGCTAGCAGCTCGCTAGCGGGGGCGGGAGAGACCCAGTACTTC. It is translated as CASSSLAGAGETQYF.

The CDR3 DNA sequence: TGTGCCAGCAGCTTAGAGGCTGCCCCCCAAGAGACCCAGTACTTC. Translation: CASSLEAAPQETQYF. The gene calls are TRBV11-3 and TRBJ2-5; D call uncertain. V was pared by 0 bases and J by 1 base, with 9 bases between. The germline CDR1 and CDR2 sequences are SGHNT and YENEEA. This CDR3 comprises 15 residues.

This clone appeared a few times. V usage is TRBV7-6 and J usage is TRBJ2-3; 9 bases match TRBD1. The V gene end was trimmed by 5 bases and the J gene end by 1 base; junction bases not matched to a gene: 7. The CDR3 runs 16 residues. Per the germline V gene, CDR1 is SGHVS and CDR2 is FNYEAQ. The CDR3 region has the DNA TGTGCCAGCAGCAGGACGGGACAGGGAGGCACAGATACGCAGTATTTT. It translates to CASSRTGQGGTDTQYF.

A single count supports this clone. The chain joins TRBV2 to TRBJ2-3; 8 bases map to TRBD2. CDR3 length: 17 amino acids. Germline V gives CDR1 SNHLY, CDR2 FYNNEI. Trimming at V came to 6 bases and at J to 5 bases, leaving 16 bases not matched to a gene. The CDR3 sequence: CASSKTGTSVIRDTQYF. As DNA, the CDR3 is TGTGCCAGCAGCAAAACCGGGACTAGTGTGATTCGAGATACGCAGTATTTT.

The J gene is TRBJ1-5, the V gene TRBV11-2; no firm D call. Trimming left V 2 bases short and J 0 bases short, with 2 bases between. Germline assignment: CDR1 SGHAT and CDR2 FQNNGV. The CDR3 runs to 13 residues. The CDR3 here is CASSLTSNQPQHF. CDR3 nucleotides: TGTGCCAGCAGCTTAACTAGCAATCAGCCCCAGCATTTT.

The V gene is TRBV5-6, the J gene TRBJ2-3, with D unclear. Trimming shortened V by 4 bases and J by 2 bases, and 8 bases separated the two germline ends. Germline assignment: CDR1 SGHDT and CDR2 YYEEEE. The CDR3 totals 13 residues. The CDR3 region is CASSLPTTDTQYF. The DNA for the CDR3 is TGTGCCAGCAGCCTTCCTACCACAGATACGCAGTATTTT.

The V call is TRBV6-1, the J call TRBJ1-2; no clear D. This CDR3 contains 14 residues. Germline CDR1 and CDR2: MNHNS and SASEGT. V shed 9 bases and J shed 7 bases, with 21 bases lying between them. The CDR3 region has the DNA TGTGCCAGTATAGTCGCAGGAAGGACTGCTGGCTACACCTTC. Translating it yields CASIVAGRTAGYTF.

J is TRBJ2-1 and V is TRBV7-9; 12 bases are a match to TRBD2. Germline values: CDR1 SEHNR, CDR2 FQNEAQ (reference sequence). V trimming: 4 bases; J trimming: 5 bases; junction bases outside the gene matches: 6. This CDR3 spans 16 amino acids. CDR3 in amino acids: CASSYWTSGTNNEQFF. CDR3 DNA: TGTGCCAGCAGCTACTGGACTAGCGGGACAAACAATGAGCAGTTCTTC.

This chain links TRBV6-1 with TRBJ2-7; 8 bases align to TRBD1. The CDR3 loop spans 13 amino acids. The germline gives CDR1 MNHNS, CDR2 SASEGT. J lost 1 base, V lost 8 bases, and 4 bases had no gene match. The CDR3 reads CASWTGNSYEQYF. In nucleotides, the CDR3 is TGTGCCAGCTGGACAGGGAATTCCTACGAGCAGTACTTC.

This chain links TRBV28 with TRBJ1-2; D not resolved. Germline V gene lookup returns CDR1 MDHEN and CDR2 SYDVKM. V lost 6 bases to trimming and J lost 8 bases, with 10 bases between them. This CDR3 contains 11 residues. In nucleotides, the CDR3 is TGTGCCAGCAGCCCCGATGGGGGCTACACCTTC. It codes for CASSPDGGYTF.

The V call is TRBV10-3, the J call TRBJ2-7; no clear D gene. The CDR3 has 11 residues. V lost 7 bases, J lost 1 base, and 5 bases lay in between. Per germline, CDR1 ENHRY and CDR2 SYGVKD. This chain's CDR3 is CAIKGSYEQYF. Here the CDR3 DNA reads TGTGCCATCAAGGGTTCCTACGAGCAGTACTTC.

In its sample, this clone was seen a few times. V and J are TRBV27 and TRBJ1-1; D ambiguous. Between the trimmed V and J ends, which lost 5 bases and 1 base, there was a span of 8 bases. Germline V gene sequence: CDR1 MNHEY, CDR2 SMNVEV (reference sequence). The CDR3 totals 13 residues. For the CDR3, the DNA is TGTGCCAGCAGTCCCAACCGGAACACTGAAGCTTTCTTT. Translation: CASSPNRNTEAFF.

This chain uses TRBV29-1 with TRBJ2-1; 9 nucleotides match TRBD1. CDR1 and CDR2 (germline): SQVTM, ANQGSEA. The trim removed 3 bases at V and 9 bases at J, leaving 9 bases unmatched. This CDR3 is 14 amino acids long. CDR3 region: CSVDLGQGGLEQFF. For the CDR3, the DNA is TGCAGCGTTGATTTGGGACAGGGCGGTCTTGAGCAGTTCTTC.

This clone has more than one count but fewer than ten. This chain joins TRBV25-1 and TRBJ1-2, with a weak D call TRBD1 (5 bases). CDR1 and CDR2 (germline): MGHDK, SYGVNS. The CDR3 length is 12 residues. V lost 4 bases and J lost 8, with 11 bases in between. In nucleotides, the CDR3 is TGTGCCAGCAGTGCAGCTGGGGCCGGCTACACCTTC. Protein product: CASSAAGAGYTF.

The rearrangement links TRBV11-3 to TRBJ1-2, with D tentatively TRBD1 (5 bases). The CDR3 extends over 14 amino acids. V was trimmed by 8 bases and J by 3 bases, leaving 16 bases between them. CDR1 and CDR2 (germline): SGHNT, YENEEA. The CDR3 nucleotides read TGTGCCAGCGGGGCCTCGGTTCGGGACTATGGCTACACCTTC. As protein: CASGASVRDYGYTF.

J is TRBJ2-7 and V is TRBV10-3, with 11 positions matching TRBD2. V gave up 8 bases and J gave up 2 bases; unmatched junction bases: 8. The CDR3 length is 15 residues. The V gene's germline CDR1 is ENHRY and CDR2 SYGVKD. CDR3 loop: CAIRAGTSGTYEQYF. The CDR3 DNA reads TGTGCCATCCGAGCCGGGACTAGCGGAACCTACGAGCAGTACTTC.

The chain carries TRBV11-2 and TRBJ2-7; 7 bases match TRBD1. Germline V lookup: CDR1 SGHAT, CDR2 FQNNGV. The CDR3 runs 17 residues. With 6 bases clipped from V and 1 base from J, the junction kept 15 bases outside the gene matches. The CDR3 sequence is CASSSTTSGTASYEQYF. For the CDR3, the DNA is TGTGCCAGCAGTTCCACAACGTCCGGGACAGCTTCCTACGAGCAGTACTTC.

The V gene is TRBV18, the J gene TRBJ2-7; 10 positions agree with TRBD2. Germline V gene data show CDR1 as KGHSH and CDR2 as LQKENI. This CDR3 is 15 amino acids long. V was pared by 2 bases and J by 2 bases, with 3 bases of the junction left unmatched. Written as DNA, the CDR3 is TGTGCCAGCTCACCAGCCACTAGCGGGACCTACGAGCAGTACTTC. Protein sequence: CASSPATSGTYEQYF.